The 10 T cell receptor beta chains below come from one sample, sequenced in a study of early T cells in non-severe SARS-CoV-2 infection (dated by TCRdb to about 2021). The library was made by 5' RACE. The sequencer listed for this sample is NextSeq 500. TCRdb reanalyzed the raw reads on its own, using fastp at Q25 for trimming and MiXCR for clone calling, and kept in-frame beta chains. One record per CDR3 amino acid sequence lists the most common genes and DNA. Counted in this sample were about 56,000 distinct CDR3 sequences; around 12% of them appeared once. The leading ten clones occupy around 3% of the sample. The sequencing input was whole blood. The receptor source for this set is an adult who was a healthcare worker with PCR-confirmed SARS-CoV-2 infection or an uninfected control (not recorded which).

This clonotype was recorded at least ten times. The chain recombines TRBV19 with TRBJ2-6; 8 bases fit TRBD1. V lost 6 bases to trimming and J lost 0 bases; unmatched junction nucleotides: 4. Germline-derived CDR1 and CDR2 are LNHDA and SQIVND (reference sequence). The CDR3 runs to 16 residues. In nucleotides, the CDR3 is TGTGCCAGTAGGGGACAGGCCCTCTCTGGGGCCAACGTCCTGACTTTC. This codes for CASRGQALSGANVLTF.

In this sample, this clonotype turned up a few times. CDR3 bases: TGCGCCAGCAGTGAAGGGGGCCTCGGCACTGAAGCTTTCTTT. It specifies CASSEGGLGTEAFF. This chain joins TRBV10-1 and TRBJ1-1; 7 bases match TRBD1. Germline V gives CDR1 WNHNN, CDR2 SYGVQD (reference sequence). This CDR3 is built from 14 residues. V lost 3 bases, J lost 4 bases, and 5 bases stayed unmatched.

This clonotype was observed at least ten times. The chain uses TRBV11-1 and TRBJ1-1; D unclear. The germline V gene has CDR1 SGHAT and CDR2 FQDESV (reference sequence). Trimming took 3 bases from V and 7 from J, leaving 12 bases between them. CDR3 size: 13 residues. The CDR3 sequence: CASSLGRSNEAFF. CDR3 nucleotides: TGTGCCAGCAGCTTGGGCAGGAGTAATGAAGCTTTCTTT.

This clonotype was counted at least ten times. The chain couples TRBV4-2 to TRBJ2-1; D gene uncertain. The CDR3 runs 17 residues. CDR1 and CDR2 from the germline V gene are LGHNA and YNFKEQ. The V and J ends lost 0 bases and 0 bases respectively, with 12 bases between them. The CDR3 DNA reads as TGTGCCAGCAGCCAAGACCTCTTTTCGAGCTCCTACAATGAGCAGTTCTTC. Residues: CASSQDLFSSSYNEQFF.

The chain is built from TRBV28 and TRBJ2-7; no reliable D call. Germline CDR1 is MDHEN and CDR2 is SYDVKM. The CDR3 is 11 amino acids. Trimming cost V 1 base and J 3 bases, with 1 base left between them. The CDR3 DNA reads as TGTGCCAGCAGTTTATACTACGAGCAGTACTTC. This encodes CASSLYYEQYF.

The rearrangement links TRBV5-4 to TRBJ2-7, with D unresolved. The CDR3 sequence is 16 residues long. Trimming cost V 1 base and J 2 bases, with 16 bases left between them. Germline CDR1 is SGHNT and CDR2 is YYREEE (reference sequence). CDR3 sequence (DNA): TGTGCCAGCAGCTTGTATATAACGGATTTACCCTACGAGCAGTACTTC. Translation gives CASSLYITDLPYEQYF.

This clonotype was seen repeatedly, ten times or more. CDR3 residues: CASSPPRGRNTEAFF. CDR3 DNA sequence: TGTGCCAGCAGTCCCCCCCGGGGGAGGAACACTGAAGCTTTCTTT. The genes are TRBV25-1 and TRBJ1-1; possible D gene TRBD1, 5 bases. The germline CDR1 and CDR2 sequences are MGHDK and SYGVNS. CDR3 length: 15 residues. With 5 bases removed from V and 1 base from J, the gap between germline ends came to 14 bases.

In this sample, this clonotype turned up a few times. The chain employs TRBV12-5 and TRBJ1-6; 7 bases agree with TRBD1. Trimming at V came to 2 bases and at J to 8 bases, leaving 6 bases not matched to a gene. Germline lookup yields CDR1 LGHNT and CDR2 FRNRAP. CDR3 size: 15 residues. CDR3: CASGLIQGRDSPLHF. The CDR3 DNA follows: TGTGCTAGTGGTTTGATACAGGGGCGGGATTCACCCCTCCACTTT.

The chain employs TRBV6-5 and TRBJ2-7, with 9 bases matching TRBD1. CDR3 length equals 15 residues. CDR1 and CDR2 (germline): MNHEY, SVGAGI. The V and J ends lost 5 bases and 4 bases, in that order; junction bases with no gene match: 9. The CDR3 sequence is CASSTTGTGPYEQYF. The CDR3, as DNA: TGTGCCAGCAGTACTACCGGGACAGGGCCATACGAGCAGTACTTC.

This clonotype occurred a few times. This rearrangement joins TRBV7-9 to TRBJ1-6, with unresolved D. The germline V gene encodes CDR1 SEHNR and CDR2 FQNEAQ (reference sequence). V shed 4 bases and J shed 6 bases, with 7 bases lying between them. This CDR3 is built from 13 residues. CDR3 sequence (DNA): TGTGCCAGCAGCTCCGACGGTAATTCACCCCTCCACTTT. Translating it yields CASSSDGNSPLHF.